These T cell receptor beta chains were read from a single sample in a study of Graves' ophthalmopathy and Graves' hyperthyroidism. MiXCR, run by TCRdb on the multiplex PCR reads, gives a single entry per CDR3 protein. The data hold hundreds of thousands of distinct CDR3 sequences, with more than 20% observed a single time. Sequenced material: peripheral blood. Receptors originate from a woman younger than 30 with stable Graves' hyperthyroidism. Both conserved end residues are part of each CDR3. The D gene is left open where the match is weak. Clone size is not always given. Where it is, it says once, few, many or a class for expanded clones.

d_call clone_size j_call v_call cdr3_aa
TRBD2 many TRBJ2-7 TRBV7-3 CASSPGLAGTYEQYF
TRBD2 many TRBJ2-7 TRBV15 CATLPSGSSSYEQYF
NA many TRBJ2-7 TRBV7-3 CASSFRGGASYEQYF
NA many TRBJ2-7 TRBV18 CASSPWAPEGEQYF
TRBD1 many TRBJ2-6 TRBV2 CASSAQGALTGANVLTF
TRBD1 few TRBJ1-5 TRBV12-3/TRBV12-4 CASSRQGINQPQHF
NA many TRBJ1-2 TRBV7-2 CASSLAVDSYGYTF
NA many TRBJ2-2 TRBV12-3/TRBV12-4 CASSPLWGGELFF
NA many TRBJ2-7 TRBV28 CASSSSRVPYEQYF
NA many TRBJ1-2 TRBV20-1 CSARPGLVGYTF
TRBD2 many TRBJ2-7 TRBV5-1 CASSLSVISGGASYEQYF
NA NA TRBJ1-2 TRBV20-1 CSASLDRNYGYTF
TRBD1 many TRBJ1-6 TRBV30 CAWSPNKGTGNSPLHF
TRBD2 NA TRBJ2-3 TRBV2 CASSRLAGFSTDTQYF
NA many TRBJ1-1 TRBV11-2 CASSWGRATEAFF
NA few TRBJ2-5 TRBV5-1 CASSLTPRGTQYF
NA many TRBJ1-2 TRBV30 CAWSALGPRTSGYTF
TRBD1 many TRBJ2-7 TRBV28 CASSPTRQGNHEQYF
NA many TRBJ2-5 TRBV7-2 CASSLGTSRKTQYF
NA NA TRBJ2-7 TRBV6-1 CASSEYLAGQSGEQYF
NA many TRBJ2-7 TRBV12-3/TRBV12-4 CASSLFSSYEQYF
TRBD1 few TRBJ1-1 TRBV30 CAWSPRGRWTEAFF
NA many TRBJ2-5 TRBV11-2 CASSLRRETQYF
NA NA TRBJ1-1 TRBV6-5 CASSYKPGQNTEAFF